This T cell receptor beta chain came from a study of post-analysis software for immune sequencing data. Whole-study findings and limits: Batch-matched samples strongly co-clustered by F measure. TRBV segments more frequent in patients than in controls numbered several and included TRBV5-6, TRBV5-1 and TRBV20-1. Patients with multiple sclerosis recorded significantly lower normalized Chao1 diversity than controls, the study found.

Of note for this clonotype: No antigen is known for it.

CDR3 length: 14 amino acids. CDR1 MNHEY and CDR2 SMNVEV come from the germline V gene (reference sequence). Trimming took off 1 base at V and 7 bases at J, with 13 bases between the two ends. Each TCR beta cDNA library carried unique molecular identifiers. One entry per CDR3 protein, called by TCRdb with MiXCR from the PCR reads. This sample has roughly 700,000 distinct CDR3 sequences, with roughly 27% found just once. This clonotype was sampled from a girl aged 10-17 years with multiple sclerosis. The V call is TRBV27, the J call TRBJ2-5; D is unclear. Sequences were obtained from blood. Written as DNA, the CDR3 is TGTGCCAGCAGTTTATTTGGGTCCTCTAGGACCCAGTACTTC. The encoded protein is CASSLFGSSRTQYF.